This T cell receptor (beta chain) was sequenced in a study of T cells in Graves' hyperthyroidism and ophthalmopathy. General study points: A 13 V-J signature model discriminated ophthalmopathy versus stable hyperthyroidism.

From RNA transcripts, TCR beta CDR3 regions were amplified. HTBI primers were the set used in a first-round RT-PCR of the TCR CDR3. MiXCR, run by TCRdb on the multiplex PCR reads, gives a single entry per CDR3 protein. The sample includes a few hundred thousand distinct CDR3 sequences, about 13% of them seen just once. This clonotype was seen many times. The target antigen is unknown. Germline CDR1 reads MNHEY; CDR2 reads SVGEGT. V was cut by 6 bases and J by 5 bases, with 13 bases left in between. The CDR3 is 13 residues long. This receptor was identified in a woman aged 40 to 55 with Graves' ophthalmopathy. The sample comprised blood. This chain uses TRBV6-2 or TRBV6-3 with TRBJ1-1; D uncertain. The CDR3 loop reads CASRPGPGTEAFF. CDR3 DNA: TGTGCCAGCAGGCCCGGGCCCGGGACTGAAGCTTTCTTT.